The source of this T cell receptor beta chain is a study of pediatric ulcerative colitis. Findings of the study overall: A couple of rectal CDR3 clonotypes occurred in all ulcerative colitis patients.

Concerning this clone itself: The target antigen is unknown.

The diagnostic colonoscopy in ulcerative colitis patients preceded any immunosuppressive treatment. Some clones are missing from TCRdb's copy, which holds only in-frame ones; the method was immunoSEQ multiplex PCR. The sample has fewer than 40,000 clones; around 82% are singletons. Germline V gene data show CDR1 as GTSNPN and CDR2 as SVGIG (reference sequence). V gave up 1 base and J gave up 7 bases, with 10 bases separating them. The CDR3 is 12 amino acids. The chain uses TRBV30 and TRBJ1-2; D is unresolved. The specimen was blood. The receptor was isolated from a boy under 18 with severe ulcerative colitis. The DNA for the CDR3 is TGTGCCTGGAGTGGGTGGTCTCTTGGCTACACCTTC. Protein sequence: CAWSGWSLGYTF.